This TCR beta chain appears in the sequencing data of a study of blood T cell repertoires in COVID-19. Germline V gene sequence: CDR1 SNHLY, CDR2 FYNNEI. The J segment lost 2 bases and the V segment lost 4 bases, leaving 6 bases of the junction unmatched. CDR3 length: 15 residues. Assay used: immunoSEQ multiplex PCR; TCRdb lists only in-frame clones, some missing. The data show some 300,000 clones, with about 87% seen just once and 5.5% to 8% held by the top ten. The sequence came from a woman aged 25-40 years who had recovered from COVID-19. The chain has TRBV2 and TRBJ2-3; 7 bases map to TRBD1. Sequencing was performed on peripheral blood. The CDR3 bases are TGTGCCAGCAGTGCCTGGACAGGAGCCACAGATACGCAGTATTTT. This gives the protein CASSAWTGATDTQYF.